A single sample gave rise to the 16 T cell receptor beta chains below, sequenced in a study of regulatory T cells in long-lasting Graves disease. To make TCR beta libraries, researchers used iRepertoire HTBI primers and Arm-PCR of CDR3 regions. A single record per CDR3 protein comes from TCRdb applying MiXCR to the multiplex PCR reads. The sample shows 200,000 to 250,000 distinct CDR3 sequences, around 21% of them seen only once. Time point of the sample: newly diagnosed GD, antithyroid drugs for less than 3 months. There was RNA extracted from PBMCs, and the TCR library was made from it. This sample comprised peripheral blood mononuclear cells (PBMCs), obtained at new diagnosis, from a patient treated with antithyroid drugs. Receptors were obtained from a female donor with Graves disease.

About this clonotype: A read error may explain this, as a much larger clone is one base away. This sequence joins TRBV9 and TRBJ2-2; no reliable D call. The length of the CDR3 is 14 residues. The germline gives CDR1 SGDLS, CDR2 YYNGEE. The CDR3 loop reads CVSSATRNTGELFF. Here the CDR3 DNA reads TGTGTCAGCAGCGCTACAAGGAACACCGGGGAGCTGTTTTTT.

This clonotype was seen only a few times. This chain links TRBV5-5 with TRBJ1-4; no definite D call. With 4 bases removed from V and 0 bases from J, the gap between germline ends came to 10 bases. The CDR3 has 15 amino acids. CDR1 is SGHKS and CDR2 is YYEKEE in the germline V gene (reference sequence). CDR3 bases: TGTGCCAGCAGCCTCCTCTATGCAACTAATGAAAAACTGTTTTTT. As protein: CASSLLYATNEKLFF.

This clonotype was counted many times. The chain employs TRBV12-3 or TRBV12-4 and TRBJ2-3; a possible D gene is TRBD1 (6 bases). The CDR3 runs to 13 residues. Trimming shortened V by 5 bases and J by 3 bases, and 9 bases separated the two germline ends. The CDR3 nucleotides read TGTGCCAGCAGTCAAACAGGGACAGATACGCAGTATTTT. Its translation: CASSQTGTDTQYF.

This clonotype showed up many times. The CDR3, as DNA: TGCGCCAGCAGCTTGGGACAGGTCCTATCCCATAAACGTCAAGAGACCCAGTACTTC. As protein: CASSLGQVLSHKRQETQYF. The chain carries TRBV5-1 and TRBJ2-5, with D possibly being TRBD1 (6 bases). Trimming left V 0 bases short and J 2 bases short, with 23 bases between. Looked up from germline, CDR1 is SGHRS and CDR2 is YFSETQ. This CDR3 has 19 amino acids.

This clonotype appeared many times. The chain employs TRBV4-3 and TRBJ2-2; TRBD2 agrees at 8 bases. The germline CDR1 and CDR2 sequences are LGHNA and YSLEER. Trimming cost V 3 bases and J 3 bases; bases outside gene matches: 6. The CDR3 is made up of 16 amino acids. The CDR3 region has the DNA TGCGCCAGCAGCCACCCGGGACTAGGCGACACCGGGGAGCTGTTTTTT. This gives the protein CASSHPGLGDTGELFF.

This clonotype has at least ten counts. This chain uses TRBV20-1 with TRBJ1-1; 11 nucleotides match TRBD1. Germline CDR1 is DFQATT and CDR2 is SNEGSKA (reference sequence). The CDR3 runs to 13 residues. Germline trimming cut 6 bases from V and 1 base from J; bases unmatched to any gene: 1. The CDR3 sequence is CSAGQGGNTEAFF. The CDR3 bases are TGCAGTGCGGGACAGGGGGGGAACACTGAAGCTTTCTTT.

This clonotype was counted many times. One junction end does not reproduce the germline sequence, and a read error may be involved. The rearrangement joins TRBV7-2 to TRBJ2-7; no firm D call. CDR1 SGHTA and CDR2 FQGNSA come from the germline V gene. This CDR3 is built from 14 residues. CDR3 DNA: TGCGCCAGCAGCTTGGATTCGGGTGCCTACGAGCAGTACTTC. Translation: CASSLDSGAYEQYF.

This clonotype was found many times. The chain is built from TRBV12-3 or TRBV12-4 and TRBJ1-3, with unresolved D. The CDR3 covers 16 residues. Trimming pared 3 bases from V and 0 bases from J, leaving 12 bases between. The CDR3 bases are TGTGCCAGCAGTTTGAAAGGGTTCGTCTCTGGAAACACCATATATTTT. It encodes CASSLKGFVSGNTIYF.

This clonotype has ten or more counts. This chain joins TRBV5-8 and TRBJ2-7; 9 nucleotides line up with TRBD1. The length of the CDR3 is 13 residues. Trimming took 3 bases from V and 6 from J; bases not matched to a gene: 4. Germline V lookup: CDR1 SGHTS, CDR2 YDEGEE. This CDR3 is CASSWTGDGEQYF. CDR3 nucleotide sequence: TGTGCCAGCAGCTGGACAGGGGACGGCGAGCAGTACTTC.

This chain uses TRBV5-1 with TRBJ2-1; 11 nucleotides line up with TRBD2. J was trimmed by 5 bases and V by 4 bases; bases with no gene match: 5. There are 15 residues in the CDR3. Germline assignment: CDR1 SGHRS and CDR2 YFSETQ. In nucleotides, the CDR3 is TGCGCCAGCAGCCGAAGACTAGCGGGGAACAATGAGCAGTTCTTC. The encoded protein is CASSRRLAGNNEQFF. Drawing the rest from reference TRBV5-1 and TRBJ2-1, the complete variable domain is KAGVTQTPRYLIKTRGQQVTLSCSPISGHRSVSWYQQTPGQGLQFLFEYFSETQRNKGNFPGRFSGRQFSNSRSEMNVSTLELGDSALYLCASSRRLAGNNEQFFGPGTRLTVL.

As for this clonotype: Being one base from a much bigger clone, this may be a read error. The genes are TRBV28 and TRBJ2-3; D not certain. From germline, CDR1 is MDHEN and CDR2 SYDVKM. CDR3 size: 15 residues. In DNA form, the CDR3 reads TGTGCCAGCAGCCAAGATAGGAGCTCCTACAATGAGCAGTTATTC. Translating it yields CASSQDRSSYNEQLF. The full variable domain, rest sourced from reference TRBV28 and TRBJ2-3, is DVKVTQSSRYLVKRTGEKVFLECVQDMDHENMFWYRQDPGLGLRLIYFSYDVKMKEKGDIPEGYSVSREKKERFSLILESASTNQTSMYLCASSQDRSSYNEQLFGPGTRLTVL.

This clonotype occurred a few times. This chain joins TRBV27 and TRBJ2-7, with 11 bases that match TRBD2. Per germline, CDR1 MNHEY and CDR2 SMNVEV (reference sequence). This CDR3 comprises 15 residues. V was pared by 3 bases and J by 0 bases, with 1 base of the junction left unmatched. CDR3 DNA: TGTGCCAGCAGTTTGACTAGCGGGGCCTCCTACGAGCAGTACTTC. The encoded protein is CASSLTSGASYEQYF.

The sample holds many counts of this clonotype. This sequence joins TRBV27 and TRBJ1-1; D is ambiguous. The germline V and J ends were trimmed by 7 bases and 0 bases, with 9 bases remaining between them. Germline values: CDR1 MNHEY, CDR2 SMNVEV (reference sequence). This CDR3 region has 13 residues. CDR3 protein: CASNDGLNTEAFF. CDR3 in DNA: TGTGCCAGCAATGATGGGCTGAACACTGAAGCTTTCTTT.

This clonotype was counted at least ten times. The gene calls are TRBV7-2 and TRBJ2-3; D may match TRBD1 or TRBD2 (6 bases each). The V gene lost 3 bases and the J gene lost 2 bases, with 12 bases spanning the gap. Germline V lookup: CDR1 SGHTA, CDR2 FQGNSA. The CDR3 totals 15 residues. The CDR3 DNA sequence: TGTGCCAGCAGCTTCGATTGGGGGGCCACAGATACGCAGTATTTT. It yields the protein CASSFDWGATDTQYF.

The gene calls are TRBV19 and TRBJ1-2; a possible D gene is TRBD1 (6 bases). The CDR3 has 13 amino acids. Germline CDR1 is LNHDA and CDR2 is SQIVND (reference sequence). Trimming shortened V by 6 bases and J by 2 bases, and 10 bases separated the two germline ends. The CDR3 sequence is CASRPGQNYGYTF. CDR3 nucleotide sequence: TGTGCCAGTAGACCTGGACAGAACTATGGCTACACCTTC.

This clonotype has at least ten counts. The CDR3 is CSALGWEEQYF. As DNA, the CDR3 is TGCAGTGCCCTGGGCTGGGAGGAGCAGTACTTC. The chain links TRBV20-1 to TRBJ2-7, with a possible D match to TRBD2 (5 bases). The CDR3 contains 11 residues. The germline V gene has CDR1 DFQATT and CDR2 SNEGSKA (reference sequence). V lost 6 bases, J lost 7 bases, and 13 bases lay in between.